This T cell receptor beta chain comes out of a study of blood T cell repertoires in COVID-19. This CDR3 has 15 residues. Germline V gene data show CDR1 as LNHNV and CDR2 as YYDKDF (reference sequence). V was trimmed by 2 bases and J by 5 bases, leaving 15 bases between them. The table came from immunoSEQ multiplex PCR; TCRdb's copy has only in-frame clones and leaves some out. Of about 170,000 clones in the sample, around 82% were seen once. The chain couples TRBV15 to TRBJ2-5, with D possibly matching TRBD1 (6 bases). The source of this sequence is a woman of 80 years or more with acute or convalescent COVID-19. The sample consisted of peripheral blood. The CDR3 reads CATSRNRVIGETQYF. The CDR3 DNA reads as TGTGCCACCAGCAGAAACAGGGTAATCGGGGAGACCCAGTACTTC.